This paragraph covers one TCR beta chain sequence. The CDR3 totals 18 residues. Trimming removed 0 bases from V and 0 bases from J; junction bases left unmatched: 5. The record originates from a study of blood T cells in healthy people across ages. Study summary: Template switching captured about one barcoded beta molecule per two T cells.

A second PCR of roughly 7 to 11 cycles used a sample-barcoded 5' primer and a J-beta primer mix. Any given sample supplied a minimum of 2.5 million CDR3-containing paired-end reads. TCRdb reprocessed the 5' RACE reads with MiXCR, giving one entry per CDR3 protein. The table has 650,000 to 800,000 distinct CDR3 sequences, approximately 48% seen once. The specimen sequenced was blood. The sequence derives from a man aged 60 to 69 in good health. The J gene is TRBJ2-7, the V gene TRBV12-3 or TRBV12-4; 13 bases line up with TRBD2. CDR3 coding DNA: TGTGCCAGCAGTTTAGCGACTAGCGGGGGGCCCCTCTCCTACGAGCAGTACTTC. This sequence encodes CASSLATSGGPLSYEQYF.